The clone carrying this TCR beta chain was detected a few times. Its target is unknown. Selection for sequencing was limited to patients who had shown CD8+CD57+ cell expansion by flow cytometry. This specimen belongs to a study of CD8+CD57+ T cells in acquired aplastic anemia. Genomic DNA served as template for TCR beta VDJ and CDR3 profiling. MiXCR was run by TCRdb on the reads, yielding one entry per CDR3 protein. The data hold about 250,000 distinct CDR3 sequences, with approximately 45% observed a single time. Germline CDR1 and CDR2: SGHRS and YFSETQ. V was trimmed by 3 bases and J by 1 base, leaving 13 bases between them. The CDR3 loop spans 15 amino acids. Study-wide findings and caveats: It was found that some 31 CD8+ CDR3 sequences were shared between patients and controls.

The rearrangement joins TRBV5-1 to TRBJ1-2, with a weak D call TRBD1 (6 bases). The sample comprised sorted CD4+, CD8+, or CD8+CD57+ T cells (not recorded which) from PBMCs. The source is a human donor with aplastic anemia. CDR3 sequence (DNA): TGCGCCAGCAGCTCACAGGGCCAAGTTAACTATGGCTACACCTTC. Protein product: CASSSQGQVNYGYTF.